The 17 T cell receptor beta chains below all came from one sample that was sequenced in a study of blood T cell repertoires in COVID-19. Assay used: immunoSEQ multiplex PCR; TCRdb lists only in-frame clones, some missing. The sample has 150,000 to 200,000 clones, around four fifths seen once. Specimen: peripheral blood. These receptor sequences come from a human donor in a cohort sampled during active COVID-19.

The rearrangement uses TRBV27 and TRBJ1-5; a possible D gene is TRBD1 (6 bases). The CDR3 is 16 residues long. V shed 0 bases and J shed 1 base, with 10 bases lying between them. Germline CDR1 is MNHEY and CDR2 is SMNVEV (reference sequence). The CDR3 reads CASSLSGQPSNQPQHF. CDR3 sequence (DNA): TGTGCCAGCAGTTTATCGGGACAACCCAGCAATCAGCCCCAGCATTTT.

In its sample, this clone was seen once. The chain links TRBV5-1 to TRBJ2-2, with TRBD2 matching 15 bases. The CDR3 contains 21 residues. The V and J ends lost 0 bases and 5 bases, in that order; junction bases with no gene match: 14. Germline loops: CDR1 SGHRS, CDR2 YFSETQ. The CDR3 reads CASSLARFGGLAGGRTGELFF. CDR3 bases: TGCGCCAGCAGCTTGGCCCGGTTTGGAGGACTAGCGGGAGGGCGGACCGGGGAGCTGTTTTTT. The complete variable domain, with remaining parts taken from reference TRBV5-1 and TRBJ2-2, reads KAGVTQTPRYLIKTRGQQVTLSCSPISGHRSVSWYQQTPGQGLQFLFEYFSETQRNKGNFPGRFSGRQFSNSRSEMNVSTLELGDSALYLCASSLARFGGLAGGRTGELFFGEGSRLTVL.

This sequence joins TRBV6-5 and TRBJ2-1, with 7 bases fitting TRBD2. The CDR3 has 14 residues. The trim removed 8 bases at V and 2 bases at J, leaving 6 bases unmatched. Germline V gives CDR1 MNHEY, CDR2 SVGAGI. DNA of the CDR3: TGTGCCAGCCGGCGGGAGTGGACCTACAATGAGCAGTTCTTC. It encodes CASRREWTYNEQFF.

CDR3 loop: CASSIEGGSGRGSFYNEQFF. CDR3 bases: TGTGCCAGCAGTATAGAGGGGGGTAGCGGGAGGGGATCCTTCTACAATGAGCAGTTCTTC. The chain uses TRBV6-2 or TRBV6-3 and TRBJ2-1; 11 bases match TRBD2. Germline assignment: CDR1 MNHEY and CDR2 SVGEGT. The CDR3 consists of 20 residues. V lost 5 bases to trimming and J lost 3 bases; unmatched junction nucleotides: 18.

The chain has TRBV7-2 and TRBJ2-1; 10 nucleotides line up with TRBD2. The ends lost 5 bases at V and 6 bases at J; junction bases unmatched: 7. This CDR3 spans 15 amino acids. Germline values: CDR1 SGHTA, CDR2 FQGNSA. This CDR3 reads CASSLLAGLVNEQFF. In DNA, the CDR3 is TGTGCCAGCAGCCTACTAGCGGGGCTGGTCAATGAGCAGTTCTTC.

The sample holds a few counts of this clone. V gene TRBV7-2 combines with J gene TRBJ2-3, with a tentative D call TRBD2 (5 bases). There are 18 residues in the CDR3. From germline, CDR1 is SGHTA and CDR2 FQGNSA. Between the trimmed V and J ends, which lost 5 bases and 2 bases, there was a span of 23 bases. The CDR3 protein is CASSPRAGAAPLTDTQYF. The DNA for the CDR3 is TGTGCCAGCAGCCCGCGGGCGGGTGCAGCGCCGCTCACAGATACGCAGTATTTT.

DNA of the CDR3: TGTGCCAGCAGCCTGGGAATTAGCAGCGGGCTTAATGAGCAGTTCTTC. It translates to CASSLGISSGLNEQFF. The gene calls are TRBV5-4 and TRBJ2-1; D is perhaps TRBD2 (6 bases). CDR1 is SGHNT, CDR2 YYREEE, per germline (reference sequence). The V end was cut by 4 bases, the J end by 7 bases, with 21 bases between. The CDR3 spans 16 residues.

The V gene is TRBV9, the J gene TRBJ2-2; TRBD2 agrees at 8 bases. CDR1 and CDR2 from the germline V gene are SGDLS and YYNGEE. Trimming removed 3 bases from V and 4 bases from J; junction bases left unmatched: 11. The CDR3 contains 17 residues. CDR3 nucleotide sequence: TGTGCCAGCAGCGGCCCAACTAGCGGAGGGGGCACCGGGGAGCTGTTTTTT. Its protein is CASSGPTSGGGTGELFF.

V usage is TRBV15 and J usage is TRBJ1-2; D might be TRBD1 (5 bases). Trimming left V 1 base short and J 0 bases short, with 12 bases between. Per germline, CDR1 LNHNV and CDR2 YYDKDF (reference sequence). The CDR3 sequence is 16 residues long. The CDR3 nucleotides read TGTGCCACCAGCAGAGCCCCTGACAGAGCTAACTATGGCTACACCTTC. It specifies CATSRAPDRANYGYTF.

The chain is built from TRBV10-1 and TRBJ1-2; 9 bases align to TRBD1. Germline V gives CDR1 WNHNN, CDR2 SYGVQD (reference sequence). This CDR3 region has 17 residues. V dropped 8 bases and J dropped 6; count of bases not matched to a gene: 19. DNA of the CDR3: TGCGCCAGCTCTACAGGGGGCAAGTACCGTCGCTGGGATGGCTACACCTTC. It is translated as CASSTGGKYRRWDGYTF.

The sample holds one count of this clone. The identical CDR3 is also encoded by other nucleotide sequences in the sample. V usage is TRBV6-2 or TRBV6-3 and J usage is TRBJ2-3; 7 bases match TRBD1. There are 15 residues in the CDR3. With 1 base clipped from V and 3 bases from J, the junction kept 4 bases outside the gene matches. Per the germline V gene, CDR1 is MNHEY and CDR2 is SVGEGT. The CDR3 DNA sequence: TGTGCCAGCAGTTACTTTGGCAGGGGGACAGATACGCAGTATTTT. Protein: CASSYFGRGTDTQYF.

The chain links TRBV7-9 to TRBJ2-1; 10 bases map to TRBD1. V shed 7 bases, J shed 5 bases, and the junction held 11 bases outside the gene matches. There are 16 residues in the CDR3. Germline-derived CDR1 and CDR2 are SEHNR and FQNEAQ (reference sequence). The CDR3: CASTLTGGQGHNEQFF. DNA of the CDR3: TGTGCCAGCACTTTGACGGGGGGACAGGGGCACAATGAGCAGTTCTTC.

In its sample, this clone was seen many times. The chain links TRBV5-4 to TRBJ2-7; 7 bases line up with TRBD1. V trimming: 4 bases; J trimming: 0 bases; junction bases outside the gene matches: 4. Per the germline V gene, CDR1 is SGHNT and CDR2 is YYREEE (reference sequence). The CDR3 is 14 residues long. CDR3 in DNA: TGTGCCAGCAGCCAAGACAGGGTCTCCTACGAGCAGTACTTC. This sequence encodes CASSQDRVSYEQYF.

The genes are TRBV5-1 and TRBJ2-7, with 10 bases identical to TRBD2. The CDR3 consists of 17 residues. Germline-derived CDR1 and CDR2 are SGHRS and YFSETQ. V lost 0 bases, J lost 5 bases, and 11 bases stayed unmatched. The CDR3: CASSLGSGGIQGNEQYF. The CDR3 DNA sequence: TGCGCCAGCAGCTTGGGTAGCGGGGGGATCCAGGGCAACGAGCAGTACTTC.

The chain combines TRBV5-6 with TRBJ1-2; 8 positions match TRBD1. Per the germline V gene, CDR1 is SGHDT and CDR2 is YYEEEE. J lost 4 bases, V lost 3 bases, and 5 bases had no gene match. This CDR3 is built from 14 residues. The CDR3 loop reads CASSYRDRSYGYTF. The CDR3, as DNA: TGTGCCAGCAGCTACCGGGACAGGTCCTATGGCTACACCTTC. Drawing the rest from reference TRBV5-6 and TRBJ1-2, the complete variable domain is DAGVTQSPTHLIKTRGQQVTLRCSPKSGHDTVSWYQQALGQGPQFIFQYYEEEERQRGNFPDRFSGHQFPNYSSELNVNALLLGDSALYLCASSYRDRSYGYTFGSGTRLTVV.

The chain couples TRBV23-1 to TRBJ2-3; no reliable D call. TRBV23-1 belongs to the ORF category, with a function that is uncertain. The CDR3 extends over 23 amino acids. Trimming shortened V by 0 bases and J by 3 bases, and 34 bases separated the two germline ends. This chain's CDR3 is CASSQSLVVFSQAPEKKTDTQYF. DNA of the CDR3: TGCGCCAGCAGTCAATCACTTGTAGTTTTCTCCCAGGCCCCCGAAAAGAAGACAGATACGCAGTATTTT.

This rearrangement joins TRBV5-6 to TRBJ1-1, with D possibly being TRBD1 (5 bases). This CDR3 has 13 residues. V was clipped by 2 bases and J by 3 bases, with 8 bases between them. Germline CDR1 is SGHDT and CDR2 is YYEEEE. CDR3 residues: CASSFIRDTEAFF. In DNA, the CDR3 is TGTGCCAGCAGCTTCATCAGGGACACTGAAGCTTTCTTT.